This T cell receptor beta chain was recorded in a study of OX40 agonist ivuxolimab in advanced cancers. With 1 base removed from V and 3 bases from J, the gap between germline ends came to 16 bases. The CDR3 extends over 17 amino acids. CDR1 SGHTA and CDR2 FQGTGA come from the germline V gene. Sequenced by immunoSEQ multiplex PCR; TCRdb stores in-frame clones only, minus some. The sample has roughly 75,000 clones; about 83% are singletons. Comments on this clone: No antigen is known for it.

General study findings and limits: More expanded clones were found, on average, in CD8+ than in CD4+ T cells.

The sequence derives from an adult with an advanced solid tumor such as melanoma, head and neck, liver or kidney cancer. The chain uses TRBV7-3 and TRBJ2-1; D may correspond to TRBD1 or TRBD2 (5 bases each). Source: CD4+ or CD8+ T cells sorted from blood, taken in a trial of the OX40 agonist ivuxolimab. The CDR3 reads CASSLIGRGGFYNEQFF. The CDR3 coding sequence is TGTGCCAGCAGCTTAATAGGTCGGGGCGGCTTCTACAATGAGCAGTTCTTC.